This TCR beta chain was captured by sequencing in a study of response to subunit inactivated influenza vaccine. The CDR3 contains 14 residues. Germline loops: CDR1 SGHTA, CDR2 FQGNSA. Trimming stripped 5 bases from V and 11 bases from J, with 18 bases between. About this clonotype: Its antigen is not known.

Broader study findings: The study's authors posited that every seasonal influenza vaccination enlists few new T cells.

TCRdb ran MiXCR on the RT-PCR reads and lists one entry per CDR3 protein. The data hold fewer than 750,000 distinct CDR3 sequences, with 13% to 15% observed a single time. This sequence joins TRBV7-2 and TRBJ2-2; D ambiguous. Sequenced material: PBMCs from blood, taken less than 13 days after vaccination. This receptor was obtained from a man aged 45-65 years who received an inactivated influenza vaccine. CDR3 loop: CASSPSWQPGELFF. DNA for the CDR3: TGTGCCAGCAGCCCGTCCTGGCAGCCGGGTGAGCTGTTTTTT.